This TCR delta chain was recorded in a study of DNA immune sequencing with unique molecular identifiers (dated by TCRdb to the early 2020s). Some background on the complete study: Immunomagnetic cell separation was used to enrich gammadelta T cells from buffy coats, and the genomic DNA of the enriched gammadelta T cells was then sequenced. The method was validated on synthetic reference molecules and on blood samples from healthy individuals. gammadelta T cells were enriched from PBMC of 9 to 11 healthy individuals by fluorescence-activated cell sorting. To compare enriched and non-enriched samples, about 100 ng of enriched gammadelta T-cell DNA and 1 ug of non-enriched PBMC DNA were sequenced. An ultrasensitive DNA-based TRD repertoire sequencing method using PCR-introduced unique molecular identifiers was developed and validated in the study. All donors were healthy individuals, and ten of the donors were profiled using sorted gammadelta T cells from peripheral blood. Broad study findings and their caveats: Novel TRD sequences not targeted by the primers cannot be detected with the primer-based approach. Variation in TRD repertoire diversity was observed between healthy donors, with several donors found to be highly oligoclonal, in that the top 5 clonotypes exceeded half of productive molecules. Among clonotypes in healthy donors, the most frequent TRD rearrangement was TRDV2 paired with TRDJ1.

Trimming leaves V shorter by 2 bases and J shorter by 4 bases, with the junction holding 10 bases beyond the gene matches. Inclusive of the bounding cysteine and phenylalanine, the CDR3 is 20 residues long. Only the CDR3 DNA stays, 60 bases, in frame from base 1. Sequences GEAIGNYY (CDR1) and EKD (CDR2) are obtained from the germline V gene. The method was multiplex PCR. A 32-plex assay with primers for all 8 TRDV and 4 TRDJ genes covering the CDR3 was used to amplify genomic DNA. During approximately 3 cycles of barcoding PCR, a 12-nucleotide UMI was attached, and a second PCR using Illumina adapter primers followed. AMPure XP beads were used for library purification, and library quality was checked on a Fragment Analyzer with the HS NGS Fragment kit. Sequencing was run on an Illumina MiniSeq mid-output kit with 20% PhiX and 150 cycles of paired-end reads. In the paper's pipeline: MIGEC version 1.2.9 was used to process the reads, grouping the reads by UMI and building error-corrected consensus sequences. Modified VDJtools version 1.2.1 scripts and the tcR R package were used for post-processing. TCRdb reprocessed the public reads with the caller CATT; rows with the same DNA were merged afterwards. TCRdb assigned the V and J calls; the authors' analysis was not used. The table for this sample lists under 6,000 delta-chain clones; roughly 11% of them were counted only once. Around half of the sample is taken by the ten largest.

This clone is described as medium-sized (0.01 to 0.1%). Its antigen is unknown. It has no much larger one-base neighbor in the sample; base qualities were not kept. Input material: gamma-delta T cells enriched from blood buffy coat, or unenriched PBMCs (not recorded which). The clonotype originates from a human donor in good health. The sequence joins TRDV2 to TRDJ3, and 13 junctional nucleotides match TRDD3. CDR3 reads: CACDMTGGYEVGWDTRQMFF. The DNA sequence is TGTGCCTGTGACATGACTGGGGGATACGAAGTGGGATGGGACACCCGACAGATGTTTTTC.